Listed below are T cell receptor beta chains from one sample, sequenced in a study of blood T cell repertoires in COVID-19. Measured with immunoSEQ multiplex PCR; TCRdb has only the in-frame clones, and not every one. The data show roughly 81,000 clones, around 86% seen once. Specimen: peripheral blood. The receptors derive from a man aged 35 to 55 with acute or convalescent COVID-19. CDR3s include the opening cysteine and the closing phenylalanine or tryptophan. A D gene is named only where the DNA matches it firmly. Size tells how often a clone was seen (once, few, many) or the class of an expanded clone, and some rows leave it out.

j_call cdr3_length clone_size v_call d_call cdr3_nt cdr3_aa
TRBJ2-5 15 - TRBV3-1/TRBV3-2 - TGTGCCAGCAGCCAAGATTGGGGCAGCCAAGAGACCCAGTACTTC CASSQDWGSQETQYF
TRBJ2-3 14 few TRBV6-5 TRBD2 TGTGCCAGCAGTCCTAGCGGGGGGCCATATACGCAGTATTTT CASSPSGGPYTQYF
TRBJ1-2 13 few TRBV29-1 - TGCAGCGTTGAAGTCCTCGGAGGCTATGGCTACACCTTC CSVEVLGGYGYTF
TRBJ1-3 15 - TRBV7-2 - TGTGCCAGCAGCTTAGTAACAGGCCCGCGAAACACCATATATTTT CASSLVTGPRNTIYF
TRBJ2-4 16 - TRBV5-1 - TGCGCCAGCAGCTTGGATACAGGGAACGCCAAAAACATTCAGTACTTC CASSLDTGNAKNIQYF
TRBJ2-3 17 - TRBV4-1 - TGCGCCAGCAGCCAAGAGGGGCGACCCGCAATCGCAGATACGCAGTATTTT CASSQEGRPAIADTQYF
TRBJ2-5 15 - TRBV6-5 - TGTGCCAGCAGTTACACCCGGGACACCAAAGAGACCCAGTACTTC CASSYTRDTKETQYF
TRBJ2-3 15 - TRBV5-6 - TGTGCCAGCAGCTTACTGCAGGGTTCCACAGATACGCAGTATTTT CASSLLQGSTDTQYF
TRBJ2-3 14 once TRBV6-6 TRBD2 TGTGCCAGCAGCTTAGCGGGGGGAACAGATACGCAGTATTTT CASSLAGGTDTQYF
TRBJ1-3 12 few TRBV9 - TGTGCCAGCACACAGGACAGAAACACCATATATTTT CASTQDRNTIYF
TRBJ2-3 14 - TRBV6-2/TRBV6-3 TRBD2 TGTGCCAGCAGTAGCGGGGGGACCACAGATACGCAGTATTTT CASSSGGTTDTQYF
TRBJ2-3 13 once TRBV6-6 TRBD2 TGTGCCAGCGCTACGGGAGGGGGGGGTACGCAGTATTTT CASATGGGGTQYF
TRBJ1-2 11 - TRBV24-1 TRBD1 TGTGCCACCAGTGAACAGGGGGCCTACACCTTC CATSEQGAYTF
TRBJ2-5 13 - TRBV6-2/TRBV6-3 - TGTGCCAGCAGTCAGGGGTCCCAAGAGACCCAGTACTTC CASSQGSQETQYF
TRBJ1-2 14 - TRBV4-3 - TGCGCCAGCAGCCAAGCCCCAGGGCTTGGTGGCTACACCTTC CASSQAPGLGGYTF
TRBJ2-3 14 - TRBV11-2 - TGTGCCAGCAGCTGGGACTGGGGGACAGATACGCAGTATTTT CASSWDWGTDTQYF
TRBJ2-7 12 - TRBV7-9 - TGTGCCAGCAGCCGTACAGGCAACGAGCAGTACTTC CASSRTGNEQYF
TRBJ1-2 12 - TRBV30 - TGTGCCTGGAGCAGGGAAGGCAATGGCTACACCTTC CAWSREGNGYTF
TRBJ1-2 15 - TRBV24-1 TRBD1 TGTGCCACCAGTGATCTCGGGGACAGTTCAGATGGCTACACCTTC CATSDLGDSSDGYTF
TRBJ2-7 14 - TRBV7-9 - TGTGCCAGCAGCGCTACTACTGACAGGTACGAGCAGTACTTC CASSATTDRYEQYF
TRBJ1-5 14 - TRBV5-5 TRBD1 TGTGCCAGCAGCCCCGGACAGGACGGGCAGCCCCAGCATTTT CASSPGQDGQPQHF
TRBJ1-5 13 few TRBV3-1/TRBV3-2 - TGTGCCAGCAGCCAGGGTTCGGGTCAGCCCCAGCATTTT CASSQGSGQPQHF
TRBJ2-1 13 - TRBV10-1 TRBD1 TGCGCCAGCAGTCCTACAGGGGACGCTGAGCAGTTCTTC CASSPTGDAEQFF
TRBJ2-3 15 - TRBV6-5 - TGTGCCAGCACCACCTTGGGGGGGCCGGTAGATACGCAGTATTTT CASTTLGGPVDTQYF
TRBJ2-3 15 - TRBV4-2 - TGTGCCAGCAGCCAATTCCGACAGGCCGCAGATACGCAGTATTTT CASSQFRQAADTQYF
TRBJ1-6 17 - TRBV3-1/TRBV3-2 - TGTGCCAGCAGCCAAGTTACCGGGAGCTCCTATAATTCACCCCTCCACTTT CASSQVTGSSYNSPLHF
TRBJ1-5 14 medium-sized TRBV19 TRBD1 TGTGCCACCGCGACAGGGGATAGCAATCAGCCCCAGCATTTT CATATGDSNQPQHF
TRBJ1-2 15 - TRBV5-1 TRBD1 TGCGCCAGCAGCTTGACACCGGGACAGGGGGGTGGCTACACCTTC CASSLTPGQGGGYTF
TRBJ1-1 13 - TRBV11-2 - TGTGCCAGCAGCTTAGTGAGCCCCCCAGGAGCTTTCTTT CASSLVSPPGAFF
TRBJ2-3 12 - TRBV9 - TGTGCCAGCGGGAGTGAGACAGATACGCAGTATTTT CASGSETDTQYF
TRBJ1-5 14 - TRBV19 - TGTGCCAGTAGTATAGGCCAGGGTAATCAGCCCCAGCATTTT CASSIGQGNQPQHF
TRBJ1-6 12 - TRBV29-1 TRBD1 TGCAGTAAGGGACAGGAAGATTCACCCCTCCACTTT CSKGQEDSPLHF
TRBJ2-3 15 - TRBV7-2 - TGTGCCAGCAGCTCCTCCTCGAGGGGCACAGATACGCAGTATTTT CASSSSSRGTDTQYF
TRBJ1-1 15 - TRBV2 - TGTGCCAGCAGTGAATTCGGGCGGGGGAACACTGAAGCTTTCTTT CASSEFGRGNTEAFF
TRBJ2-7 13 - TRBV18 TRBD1 TGTGCCAGCTCACGGGGACAGTTCTACGAGCAGTACTTC CASSRGQFYEQYF
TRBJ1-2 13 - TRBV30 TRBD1 TGTGCCTGGCTGACAGGGAATAACTATGGCTACACCTTC CAWLTGNNYGYTF
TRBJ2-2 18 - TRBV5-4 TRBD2 TGTGCCAGCAGCGCCCGGACTAGCGGGGGGGTAAACACCGGGGAGCTGTTTTTT CASSARTSGGVNTGELFF
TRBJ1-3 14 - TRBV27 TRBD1 TGTGCCAGTAAACCAGGGGGCTCTGGAAACACCATATATTTT CASKPGGSGNTIYF
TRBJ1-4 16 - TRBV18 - TGTGCCAGCTCACTAACCGGGACGCGGGGGGCGGAAAAACTGTTTTTT CASSLTGTRGAEKLFF
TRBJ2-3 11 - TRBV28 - TGTGCCAGCAGTTTCCGAGATACGCAGTATTTT CASSFRDTQYF
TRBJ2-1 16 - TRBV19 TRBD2 TGTGCCAGTAGTATAGTCCCGACTAGCGGGACCGATGAGCAGTTCTTC CASSIVPTSGTDEQFF
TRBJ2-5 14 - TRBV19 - TGTGCCAGTAGTATTAACAGGCGGCAAGAGACCCAGTACTTC CASSINRRQETQYF
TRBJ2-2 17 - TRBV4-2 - TGTGCCAGCAGCCAAGAAGTGGCAGGGGCCGCCACCGGGGAGCTGTTTTTT CASSQEVAGAATGELFF
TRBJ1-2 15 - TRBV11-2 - TGTGCCAGCAGCTTGGACAGTGGACTGAACTATGGCTACACCTTC CASSLDSGLNYGYTF
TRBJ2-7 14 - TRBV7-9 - TGTGCCAGCAGCTTAGTCAGGGGGGCCTACGAGCAGTACTTC CASSLVRGAYEQYF
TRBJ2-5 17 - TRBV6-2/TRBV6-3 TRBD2 TGTGCCAGCAGTCCCTTCGTCCAGCGGGGATCGCAAGAGACCCAGTACTTC CASSPFVQRGSQETQYF
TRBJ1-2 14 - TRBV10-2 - TGCGCCAGCAGTGAGTCGGACAGCAACTATGGCTACACCTTC CASSESDSNYGYTF
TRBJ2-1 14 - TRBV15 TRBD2 TGTGCCACCAGCAGGACTAGCGAGTACAATGAGCAGTTCTTC CATSRTSEYNEQFF